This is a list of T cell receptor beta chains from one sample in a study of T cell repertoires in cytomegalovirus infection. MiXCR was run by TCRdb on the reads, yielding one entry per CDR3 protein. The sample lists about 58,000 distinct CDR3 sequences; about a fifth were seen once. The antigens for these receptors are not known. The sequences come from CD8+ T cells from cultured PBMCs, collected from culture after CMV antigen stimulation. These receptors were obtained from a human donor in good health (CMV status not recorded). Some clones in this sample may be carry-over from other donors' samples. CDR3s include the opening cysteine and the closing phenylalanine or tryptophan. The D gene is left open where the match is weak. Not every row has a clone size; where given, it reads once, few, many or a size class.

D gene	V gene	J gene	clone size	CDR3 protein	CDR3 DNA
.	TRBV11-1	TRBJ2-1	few	CASSFRGAMREQFF	TGTGCCAGCAGCTTTCGGGGGGCTATGCGGGAGCAGTTCTTC
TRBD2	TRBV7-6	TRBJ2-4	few	CASSPGTSGSRDIQYF	TGTGCCAGCAGCCCCGGGACTAGCGGGAGTAGGGACATTCAGTACTTC
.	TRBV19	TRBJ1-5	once	CASTDLGNQPQHF	TGTGCCAGTACCGACTTGGGGAATCAGCCCCAGCATTTT
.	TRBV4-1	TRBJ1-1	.	CASSQVSRTEAFF	TGCGCCAGCAGCCAAGTCTCCCGTACTGAAGCTTTCTTT
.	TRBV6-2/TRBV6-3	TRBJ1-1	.	CARRKVTFGNTEAFF	TGTGCCCGCAGGAAAGTTACGTTCGGGAACACTGAAGCTTTCTTT
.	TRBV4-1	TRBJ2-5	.	CASSQEAGVVETQYF	TGCGCCAGCAGCCAAGAAGCAGGGGTAGTGGAGACCCAGTACTTC
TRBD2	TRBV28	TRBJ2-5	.	CASSLGTSAIQETQYF	TGTGCCAGCAGTCTAGGGACTAGCGCCATCCAAGAGACCCAGTACTTC
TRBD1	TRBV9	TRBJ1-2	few	CASGQGAYGYTF	TGTGCCAGCGGACAGGGGGCTTATGGCTACACCTTC
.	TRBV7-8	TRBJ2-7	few	CASSQIETDHYEQYF	TGTGCCAGCAGCCAGATCGAGACGGATCATTACGAGCAGTACTTC
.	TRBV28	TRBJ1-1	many	CASSLWRAEAFF	TGTGCCAGCAGTTTATGGAGGGCTGAAGCTTTCTTT
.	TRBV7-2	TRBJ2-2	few	CASSLFLGPAGELFF	TGTGCCAGCAGCTTATTTTTGGGTCCTGCCGGGGAGCTGTTTTTT
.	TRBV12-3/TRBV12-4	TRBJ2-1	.	CASSFWGSYNEQFF	TGTGCCAGCAGTTTCTGGGGTTCCTACAATGAGCAGTTCTTC
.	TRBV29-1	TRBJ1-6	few	CTLGGGNSPLHF	TGCACCCTGGGAGGGGGTAATTCACCCCTCCACTTT
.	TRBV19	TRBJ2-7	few	CASSIGSSFYEQYF	TGTGCCAGTAGTATCGGGTCCTCCTTCTACGAGCAGTACTTC
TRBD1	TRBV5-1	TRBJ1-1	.	CASSPTQNRGPEAFF	TGCGCCAGCAGCCCAACCCAAAACAGGGGACCTGAAGCTTTCTTT
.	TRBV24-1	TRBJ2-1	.	CATSDLGGVEQFF	TGTGCCACCAGTGATTTAGGAGGGGTGGAGCAGTTCTTC
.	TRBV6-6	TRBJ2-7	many	CASSYSPQNGQYF	TGTGCCAGCAGTTACTCTCCCCAAAACGGGCAGTACTTC